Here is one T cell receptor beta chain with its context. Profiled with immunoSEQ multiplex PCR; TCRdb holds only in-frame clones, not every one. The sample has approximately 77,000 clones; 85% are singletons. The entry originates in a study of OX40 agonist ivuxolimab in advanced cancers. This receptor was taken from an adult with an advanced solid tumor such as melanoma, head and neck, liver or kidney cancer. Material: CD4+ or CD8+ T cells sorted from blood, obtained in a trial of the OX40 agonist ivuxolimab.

The CDR3 DNA follows: TGTGCCAGCTCCTCTGCGTCGCGGACTGAAGCTTTCTTT. Translating gives CASSSASRTEAFF. V is TRBV9 and J is TRBJ1-1, with D unclear. Germline assignment: CDR1 SGDLS and CDR2 YYNGEE. The CDR3 extends over 13 amino acids. V lost 7 bases to trimming and J lost 5 bases, with 15 bases between them.